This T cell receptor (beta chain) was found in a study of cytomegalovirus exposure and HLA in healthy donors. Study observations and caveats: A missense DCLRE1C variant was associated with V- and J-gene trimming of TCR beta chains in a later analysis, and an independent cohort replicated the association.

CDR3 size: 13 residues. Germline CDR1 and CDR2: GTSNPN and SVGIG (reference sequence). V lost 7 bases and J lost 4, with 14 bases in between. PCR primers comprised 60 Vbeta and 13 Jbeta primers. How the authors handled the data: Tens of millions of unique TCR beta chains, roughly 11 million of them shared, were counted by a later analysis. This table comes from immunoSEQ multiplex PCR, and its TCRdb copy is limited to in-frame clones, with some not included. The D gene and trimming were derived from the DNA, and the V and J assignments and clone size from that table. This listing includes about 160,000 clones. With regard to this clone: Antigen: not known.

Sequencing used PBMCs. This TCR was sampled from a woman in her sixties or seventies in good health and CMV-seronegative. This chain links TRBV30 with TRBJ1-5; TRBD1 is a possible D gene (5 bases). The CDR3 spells CAFGTESNQPQHF. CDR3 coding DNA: TGTGCCTTCGGGACTGAGTCTAATCAGCCCCAGCATTTT.